The next 21 T cell receptor beta chains were all read from a single sample in a study of regulatory T cells in long-lasting Graves disease (dated by TCRdb to the early 2020s). This specimen's time point label, interpreted: persistent/refractory GD, antithyroid drugs over 5 years with positive TRAb. For both TCR sequencing and RNA sequencing, RNA was extracted from PBMCs using TRIzol. Libraries came from multiplex PCR. The reads were generated on an Illumina HiSeq 4000. CDR3 regions were amplified by Arm-PCR with iRepertoire HTBI primers to construct TCR beta libraries. TCRdb passed the public sequencing reads through fastp at Q25 and MiXCR, retaining productive beta sequences. One record per CDR3 amino acid sequence lists the most common genes and DNA. Present in this sample are 420,000 or so distinct CDR3 sequences, 23% of which were seen just once. The ten top clones hold about 26% of the sample.

The sample here was peripheral blood mononuclear cells (PBMCs), taken when the disease was refractory, from a patient treated with antithyroid drugs. These receptors all come from a female donor with Graves disease.

This clonotype came up many times. This sequence joins TRBV27 and TRBJ1-6; 8 bases agree with TRBD1. Germline-derived CDR1 and CDR2 are MNHEY and SMNVEV (reference sequence). V lost 5 bases, J lost 9 bases, and 6 bases stayed unmatched. The CDR3 length is 14 residues. Written as DNA, the CDR3 is TGTGCCAGCAGTCGACAGGGGCGAGGTTCACCCCTCCACTTT. Translated, it gives CASSRQGRGSPLHF.

In its sample, this clonotype was seen a few times. This chain joins TRBV9 and TRBJ2-5; D might be TRBD2 (5 bases). The CDR3 totals 14 residues. Germline CDR1 SGDLS, CDR2 YYNGEE. Trimming took off 0 bases at V and 2 bases at J, with 8 bases between the two ends. The CDR3 spells CASSVERRQETQYF. CDR3 sequence (DNA): TGTGCCAGCAGCGTAGAGCGGAGGCAAGAGACCCAGTACTTC. Full variable domain (remainder filled in from reference TRBV9 and TRBJ2-5): DSGVTQTPKHLITATGQRVTLRCSPRSGDLSVYWYQQSLDQGLQFLIQYYNGEERAKGNILERFSAQQFPDLHSELNLSSLELGDSALYFCASSVERRQETQYFGPGTRLLVL.

This clonotype was observed a handful of times. The chain joins TRBV20-1 to TRBJ1-5, with 7 bases matching TRBD1. V gave up 6 bases and J gave up 4 bases; unmatched junction bases: 6. The CDR3 length is 13 residues. The V gene's germline CDR1 is DFQATT and CDR2 SNEGSKA (reference sequence). This CDR3 is CSATDRVNQPQHF. Written as DNA, the CDR3 is TGCAGTGCCACAGACAGGGTGAATCAGCCCCAGCATTTT.

This clonotype has only a few counts. This chain uses TRBV5-1 with TRBJ2-2, with D perhaps matching TRBD1 (6 bases). The CDR3 sequence is 16 residues long. CDR1 is SGHRS and CDR2 is YFSETQ in the germline V gene. V was cut by 0 bases and J by 4 bases, with 13 bases left in between. CDR3 amino acids: CASSLADGGVTGELFF. The CDR3 nucleotides are TGCGCCAGCAGCTTGGCCGATGGGGGCGTCACCGGGGAGCTGTTTTTT.

At least ten counts were recorded for this clonotype. This chain joins TRBV6-2 or TRBV6-3 and TRBJ2-7; no clear D gene. The CDR3 covers 14 residues. Germline lookup yields CDR1 MNHEY and CDR2 SVGEGT. Between the trimmed V and J ends, which lost 3 bases and 0 bases, there was a span of 9 bases. The CDR3 region has the DNA TGTGCCAGCAGTTATTCCCCGAGCTCCTACGAGCAGTACTTC. This translates into CASSYSPSSYEQYF.

This clonotype was observed at least ten times. The chain employs TRBV2 and TRBJ2-7; TRBD2 matches 11 bases. The CDR3 totals 15 residues. Germline V CDR1 and CDR2: SNHLY, FYNNEI. The ends lost 6 bases at V and 2 bases at J; junction bases unmatched: 6. The CDR3 coding sequence is TGTGCCAGCAGGCCGCTAGCGGGAGGACCCTACGAGCAGTACTTC. Its translation: CASRPLAGGPYEQYF. The full variable domain, rest sourced from reference TRBV2 and TRBJ2-7, is EPEVTQTPSHQVTQMGQEVILRCVPISNHLYFYWYRQILGQKVEFLVSFYNNEISEKSEIFDDQFSVERPDGSNFTLKIRSTKLEDSAMYFCASRPLAGGPYEQYFGPGTRLTVT.

This clonotype was observed many times. The chain uses TRBV2 and TRBJ2-7, with 8 nucleotides matching TRBD2. V shed 5 bases, J shed 5 bases, and the junction held 8 bases outside the gene matches. CDR1 and CDR2 (germline): SNHLY, FYNNEI. The CDR3 loop spans 14 amino acids. This CDR3 is CASSTGLGYNEQYF. CDR3 nucleotide sequence: TGTGCCAGCAGTACGGGACTAGGTTACAACGAGCAGTACTTC.

In this sample, this clonotype turned up many times. CDR3 sequence reads: CASRSSTGTVSNQPQHF. CDR3 DNA sequence: TGTGCCAGCCGTAGTTCTACCGGGACAGTGAGCAATCAGCCCCAGCATTTT. V usage is TRBV6-1 and J usage is TRBJ1-5; 7 positions match TRBD1. CDR1 and CDR2 (germline): MNHNS, SASEGT. The V gene end was trimmed by 8 bases and the J gene end by 1 base; junction bases not matched to a gene: 14. The CDR3 has 17 residues.

This chain uses TRBV30 with TRBJ1-6; TRBD1 agrees at 7 bases. This CDR3 has 12 residues. Germline loops: CDR1 GTSNPN, CDR2 SVGIG (reference sequence). J lost 5 bases, V lost 5 bases, and 0 bases had no gene match. The CDR3 DNA reads as TGTGCCTGGGACAGGGATAATTCACCCCTCCACTTT. Its protein product is CAWDRDNSPLHF.

This rearrangement joins TRBV30 to TRBJ2-7, with a weak D call TRBD2 (5 bases). The CDR3 is 13 residues long. The V gene lost 4 bases and the J gene lost 7 bases, with 17 bases spanning the gap. Germline-derived CDR1 and CDR2 are GTSNPN and SVGIG (reference sequence). The CDR3 spells CAWNSQPRGEQYF. The CDR3 DNA reads TGTGCCTGGAACAGCCAACCCCGCGGGGAGCAGTACTTC.

The J gene is TRBJ1-2, the V gene TRBV28, with a weak D call TRBD1 (5 bases). There are 13 residues in the CDR3. Trimming took 10 bases from V and 2 from J, leaving 14 bases between them. In germline, CDR1 is MDHEN, CDR2 SYDVKM. CDR3 amino acids: CATFGGDNYGYTF. CDR3 DNA sequence: TGTGCCACATTCGGGGGGGACAACTATGGCTACACCTTC.

This clonotype was seen a few times. The chain uses TRBV7-2 and TRBJ2-7, with D possibly called TRBD1 or TRBD2 (5 bases each). Trimming took 0 bases from V and 2 from J, leaving 11 bases between them. This CDR3 is built from 15 residues. Germline V gives CDR1 SGHTA, CDR2 FQGNSA. The CDR3 loop reads CASSLAEGSAYEQYF. The CDR3 DNA reads as TGTGCCAGCAGCTTAGCAGAGGGGTCCGCCTACGAGCAGTACTTC. The full variable domain, completed using reference TRBV7-2 and TRBJ2-7, is GAGVSQSPSNKVTEKGKDVELRCDPISGHTALYWYRQSLGQGLEFLIYFQGNSAPDKSGLPSDRFSAERTGGSVSTLTIQRTQQEDSAVYLCASSLAEGSAYEQYFGPGTRLTVT.

This sequence joins TRBV7-2 and TRBJ1-1, with a tentative D call TRBD1 (6 bases). Trimming stripped 10 bases from V and 7 bases from J, with 22 bases between. The CDR3 totals 14 residues. In germline, CDR1 is SGHTA, CDR2 FQGNSA. The CDR3, as DNA: TGTGCCACCGAGCTGGGACACTCAACAGGTGAAGCTTTCTTT. It specifies CATELGHSTGEAFF.

This clonotype showed up just a few times. The chain uses TRBV19 and TRBJ2-4; 13 positions agree with TRBD2. V trimming: 7 bases; J trimming: 2 bases; junction bases outside the gene matches: 11. The germline V gene encodes CDR1 LNHDA and CDR2 SQIVND (reference sequence). The CDR3 consists of 18 residues. Here the CDR3 DNA reads TGTGCCAGTATACCGACTAGCGGGAGGTCGGGAACCAAAAACATTCAGTACTTC. Amino acid sequence: CASIPTSGRSGTKNIQYF.

In this sample, this clonotype turned up many times. The chain couples TRBV12-3 or TRBV12-4 to TRBJ2-7, with 11 bases lining up with TRBD2. The CDR3 totals 15 residues. V dropped 3 bases and J dropped 3; count of bases not matched to a gene: 4. CDR3 coding DNA: TGTGCCAGCAGTTTTAAGACTAGCGGGATCTACGAGCAGTACTTC. It codes for CASSFKTSGIYEQYF.

This clonotype has ten or more counts. This chain uses TRBV10-3 with TRBJ1-4, with unresolved D. The CDR3 is 13 amino acids. Per germline, CDR1 ENHRY and CDR2 SYGVKD. V shed 3 bases and J shed 8 bases, with 10 bases lying between them. CDR3 DNA: TGTGCCATCAGTGACGGCTTGAACGAAAAACTGTTTTTT. Translating it yields CAISDGLNEKLFF.

For the CDR3, the DNA is TGTGCCAGCAGCGGGACTAGCGGGAGAGCCTCCTCCACCGGGGAGCTGTTTTTT. It translates to CASSGTSGRASSTGELFF. V usage is TRBV5-4 and J usage is TRBJ2-2; TRBD2 agrees at 14 bases. This CDR3 comprises 18 residues. With 4 bases clipped from V and 4 bases from J, the junction kept 9 bases outside the gene matches. CDR1 is SGHNT and CDR2 is YYREEE in the germline V gene (reference sequence).

The chain links TRBV30 to TRBJ2-6; TRBD2 matches at 7 bases. Germline trimming cut 3 bases from V and 0 bases from J; bases unmatched to any gene: 5. This CDR3 is built from 16 residues. Germline loops: CDR1 GTSNPN, CDR2 SVGIG (reference sequence). This CDR3 reads CAWRWGGNSGANVLTF. Here the CDR3 DNA reads TGTGCCTGGAGGTGGGGGGGGAACTCTGGGGCCAACGTCCTGACTTTC.

The V gene is TRBV3-1, the J gene TRBJ2-5; D is tentatively TRBD1 or TRBD2 (5 bases each). V lost 1 base and J 7 bases, leaving 13 bases between the germline ends. The germline gives CDR1 LGHDT, CDR2 YNNKEL (reference sequence). The CDR3 runs 14 residues. In DNA form, the CDR3 reads TGTGCCAGCAGCCAAGGGATAGATGGGGGGACCCAGTACTTC. Translated, it gives CASSQGIDGGTQYF.

The rearrangement joins TRBV4-1 to TRBJ2-6; D remains ambiguous. CDR3 length: 13 amino acids. CDR1 and CDR2 (germline): MGHRA, YSYEKL. Trimming cost V 1 base and J 3 bases, with 1 base left between them. The CDR3 sequence is CASSQGGANVLTF. The DNA for the CDR3 is TGCGCCAGCAGCCAAGGTGGGGCCAACGTCCTGACTTTC.

CDR3 in DNA: TGTGCCTCAAAGCAGGGTTTTGGGGGGTCATACACCGGGGAGCTGTTTTTT. Its protein is CASKQGFGGSYTGELFF. The genes are TRBV2 and TRBJ2-2; TRBD2 is a possible D gene (6 bases). CDR3 length equals 17 residues. Trimming pared 11 bases from V and 3 bases from J, leaving 25 bases between. Per germline, CDR1 SNHLY and CDR2 FYNNEI.